The clone carrying this TCR beta chain was counted many times. The antigen is not known. TCR beta CDR3 regions were amplified from RNA. When the TCR CDR3 underwent first-round RT-PCR, the HTBI primer set was used. TCRdb re-analysed the multiplex PCR reads in MiXCR, keeping a single row per CDR3 protein. The sample holds roughly 380,000 distinct CDR3 sequences, around a sixth seen once. The record originates from a study of T cells in Graves' hyperthyroidism and ophthalmopathy. The study's findings and limits: The model foresaw ophthalmopathy a median roughly 6.3 months prior to onset. Stable hyperthyroidism was told apart from ophthalmopathy by a model built on 13 V-J features.

The CDR3 has 14 residues. The V end lost 1 base, the J end lost 6 bases, and 10 bases lay between the germline ends. Germline V gene data show CDR1 as MNHEY and CDR2 as SMNVEV (reference sequence). The chain has TRBV27 and TRBJ2-4, with D possibly matching TRBD2 (6 bases). Sequenced sample: blood. The receptor's source is a woman aged 35 to 49 with Graves' ophthalmopathy. The CDR3 region has the DNA TGTGCCAGCAGTTTATACCGTAGCGGAAACATTCAGTACTTC. Translating it yields CASSLYRSGNIQYF.